What follows are 3 T cell receptor beta chains derived from one specimen sequenced in a study of graft-versus-host responses after intestinal transplantation. Produced via immunoSEQ multiplex PCR; TCRdb's table is partial and in-frame only. The data show about 46,000 clones, 80% to 95% seen once. The specimen comprised PBMCs, sampled around 820 days after a first intestinal transplant, on the day of a second. Source of these receptors: a human patient who received an intestinal transplant, so some T cells may come from the graft donor.

The chain couples TRBV6-1 to TRBJ2-7; D remains unclear. The V gene's germline CDR1 is MNHNS and CDR2 SASEGT. The germline V and J ends were trimmed by 3 bases and 2 bases, with 8 bases remaining between them. This CDR3 has 13 residues. DNA of the CDR3: TGTGCCAGCAGTGAGGCATCTACCTACGAGCAGTACTTC. Residues: CASSEASTYEQYF.

V is TRBV6-1 and J is TRBJ1-3; D possibly corresponds to TRBD1 (6 bases). CDR1 and CDR2 (germline): MNHNS, SASEGT. There are 18 residues in the CDR3. V lost 2 bases and J 3 bases, leaving 20 bases between the germline ends. The CDR3 sequence is CASSEYPLGGGYGNTIYF. The CDR3 DNA sequence: TGTGCCAGCAGTGAATATCCCCTCGGCGGGGGCTATGGAAACACCATATATTTT.

The genes are TRBV27 and TRBJ2-1, with D maybe TRBD2 (5 bases). The germline V gene has CDR1 MNHEY and CDR2 SMNVEV (reference sequence). The CDR3 runs 13 residues. The V end was cut by 8 bases, the J end by 3 bases, with 11 bases between. CDR3 residues: CASAGLNYNEQFF. The CDR3 bases are TGTGCCAGCGCCGGACTCAACTACAATGAGCAGTTCTTC.